This T cell receptor beta chain was retrieved from a study of blood T cell repertoires in COVID-19. Study as a whole: Samples representing acute and convalescent COVID-19 were sourced from the United States, Italy and Spain. The analysed material was cDNA or gDNA that came from T cells, B-cell-depleted T cells, or PBMCs.

Per the original data handling: Nucleated cell counts were estimated from reference gene primer amplification. Sequencing was performed with immunoSEQ multiplex PCR; in TCRdb, only in-frame clones are kept and a portion is missing. V and J calls plus clone size are reproduced from that table; the DNA served to infer D and trimming. The table has approximately 310,000 clones, around 87% seen once. The V gene's germline CDR1 is SGHTA and CDR2 FQGNSA. J was trimmed by 3 bases and V by 1 base; bases with no gene match: 3. There are 14 residues in the CDR3. This receptor was taken from a woman in her forties or fifties who had recovered from COVID-19. The sample comprised peripheral blood. The chain combines TRBV7-2 with TRBJ2-7; 7 bases line up with TRBD2. CDR3 sequence reads: CASSLVSSGYEQYF. The CDR3, as DNA: TGTGCCAGCAGCTTAGTTTCTAGCGGCTACGAGCAGTACTTC.